This TCR beta chain was captured in a study of cytomegalovirus exposure and HLA in healthy donors (dated by TCRdb to 2017 to 2019). About the full investigation: The 650 to 750 repertoires of the first cohort and the 95 to 150 validation repertoires were produced on the same platform, according to a later analysis. The study combined high-throughput TCR immunosequencing, statistical association of individual TCRs with disease status, and machine learning to predict cytomegalovirus infection status. In addition to the first cohort of roughly 670 subjects, a separate validation cohort of approximately 130 different subjects was used. The study aimed to test whether cataloging public T cell receptors could reveal signatures of past pathogen exposure.

Preparation of the library involved the immunoSEQ multiplex PCR assay. In the source study's methods: A statistical classification framework was built for diagnosing cytomegalovirus status from the catalog of TCR beta chain sequences. Drawn from immuneACCESS, this table holds only the in-frame rearrangements with V and J called that TCRdb kept. Clones are partly lost; checked studies trace under half to an unresolved V gene and leave the rest unexplained. The V and J calls and clone size were taken over from that table, and D and trimming were inferred from the DNA. This sample holds about 190,000 clones; roughly 83% were observed only once. Around 1.6% of the sample goes to the ten largest clones. This clone was observed a single time. Its cognate antigen has yet to be identified. Base qualities are not provided; no much larger clone lies one nucleotide away. Reading from cysteine to phenylalanine, the CDR3 counts 16 amino acids. The DNA shown is the 48-base CDR3, in frame from base 1. From V the trimming removes 4 bases and from J it removes 8 bases, while the gene matches leave 13 bases of the junction unaccounted for. Looking up the germline V gene yields CDR1 SGDLS and CDR2 YYNGEE.

The donors were included in the validation cohort of over a hundred subjects, a group kept apart from the roughly 610-subject first cohort. Overall results and qualifications from the work: A later analysis found that TCRs clustered in the first cohort also tended to co-occur in the roughly 120 validation repertoires, with 90% to 95% of cluster scores above 0. The authors suggested that the approach could potentially be generalized to other disease states and immunological phenotypes. A few of the identified cytomegalovirus-associated TCR beta chains were confirmed in vitro to be specific for cytomegalovirus antigens. A total of 150 to 200 TCR beta chains were listed by the study as associated with cytomegalovirus. Most TCR sequences were observed very rarely across donors, whereas some public TCRs were present in many individuals. A later analysis lacked HLA typing for the validation cohort, so it scored co-occurrence in that cohort across all 120 or so repertoires. In both the original and validation cohorts, the classifier was reported to diagnose cytomegalovirus status with high specificity and sensitivity.

The sequence is built from TRBV9 and TRBJ2-2; TRBD2 aligns with 8 central bases. The sequencing sample was made of PBMCs. This TCR was sampled from a woman aged 18-29 years in good health and CMV-seronegative. The CDR3 here reads CASSPGTRVPTGELFF. Read as DNA, the sequence is TGTGCCAGCAGCCCAGGGACTAGAGTACCCACGGGGGAGCTGTTTTTT.